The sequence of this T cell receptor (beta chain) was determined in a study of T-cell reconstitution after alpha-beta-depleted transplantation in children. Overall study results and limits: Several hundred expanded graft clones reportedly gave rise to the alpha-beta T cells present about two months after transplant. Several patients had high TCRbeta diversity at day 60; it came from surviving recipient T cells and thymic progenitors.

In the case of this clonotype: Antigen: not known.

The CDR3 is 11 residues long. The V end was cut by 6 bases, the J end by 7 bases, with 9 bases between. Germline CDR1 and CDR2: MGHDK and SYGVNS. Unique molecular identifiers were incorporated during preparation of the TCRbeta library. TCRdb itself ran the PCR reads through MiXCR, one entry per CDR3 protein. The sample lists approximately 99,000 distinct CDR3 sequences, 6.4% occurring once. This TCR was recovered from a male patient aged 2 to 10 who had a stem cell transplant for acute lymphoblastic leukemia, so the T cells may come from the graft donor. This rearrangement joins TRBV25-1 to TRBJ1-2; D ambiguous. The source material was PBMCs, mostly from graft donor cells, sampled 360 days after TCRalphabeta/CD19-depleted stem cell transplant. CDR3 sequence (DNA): TGTGCCAGCAGCTTCGGTCCTGGCTACACCTTC. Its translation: CASSFGPGYTF.